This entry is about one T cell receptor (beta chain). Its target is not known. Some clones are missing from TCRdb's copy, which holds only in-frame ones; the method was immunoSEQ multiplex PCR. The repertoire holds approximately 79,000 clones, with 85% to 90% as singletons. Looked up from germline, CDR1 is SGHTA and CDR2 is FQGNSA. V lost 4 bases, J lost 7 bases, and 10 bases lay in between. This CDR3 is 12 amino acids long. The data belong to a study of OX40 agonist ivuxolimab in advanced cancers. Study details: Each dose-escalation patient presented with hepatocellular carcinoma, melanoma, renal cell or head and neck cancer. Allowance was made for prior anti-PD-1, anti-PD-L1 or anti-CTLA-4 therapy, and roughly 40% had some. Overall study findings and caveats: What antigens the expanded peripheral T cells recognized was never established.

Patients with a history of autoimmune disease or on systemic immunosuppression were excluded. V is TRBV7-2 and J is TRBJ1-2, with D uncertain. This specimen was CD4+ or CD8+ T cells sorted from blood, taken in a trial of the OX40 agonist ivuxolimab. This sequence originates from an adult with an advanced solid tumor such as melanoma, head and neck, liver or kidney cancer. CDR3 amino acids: CASSSGQAGYTF. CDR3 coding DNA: TGTGCCAGCAGCTCCGGCCAGGCTGGCTACACCTTC. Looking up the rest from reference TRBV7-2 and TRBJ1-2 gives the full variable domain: GAGVSQSPSNKVTEKGKDVELRCDPISGHTALYWYRQSLGQGLEFLIYFQGNSAPDKSGLPSDRFSAERTGGSVSTLTIQRTQQEDSAVYLCASSSGQAGYTFGSGTRLTVV.